This T cell receptor beta chain was sequenced during a study of shared clonotypes between healthy human individuals. Study overall: Participating donors consisted of two women and three men aged 18 to 49. Broader study findings: Naive subsets tended to show greater estimated richness than memory subsets.

Deep-level running was used for the assay. Data came from immunoSEQ multiplex PCR; TCRdb stores just in-frame clones and leaves some out. This table holds roughly 2.5 million clones, more than 90% found once. This CDR3 comprises 18 residues. Germline trimming cut 4 bases from V and 4 bases from J; bases unmatched to any gene: 19. Germline V gene lookup returns CDR1 SGHKS and CDR2 YYEKEE (reference sequence). Comment on this clone: Antigen unknown.

The sequence was collected from a man aged 18 to 30 in good health. The chain links TRBV5-5 to TRBJ1-2; 7 bases are a match to TRBD1. The sequenced sample was naive CD4+ T cells sorted from blood. Subset denoted: CD45RA+ positively selected. CDR3 sequence: CASSQRDSAQGSGYGYTF. The CDR3 bases are TGTGCCAGCAGCCAACGGGACAGCGCCCAGGGCTCGGGCTATGGCTACACCTTC.